These T cell receptor beta chains were read from a single sample in a study of CD8 T cells in Susac syndrome. MiXCR was run by TCRdb on the immunoSEQ multiplex PCR reads, yielding one entry per CDR3 protein. The table includes 65,000 to 85,000 distinct CDR3 sequences, 93% detected once. The sequenced material came from CD8+ T cells from PBMCs. Receptors originate from a human donor with Susac syndrome. CDR3s include the opening cysteine and the closing phenylalanine or tryptophan. The D gene is left open where the match is weak. Size is omitted from some rows. Given values are once, few, many or a class for expanded clones.

-,TRBD1,TRBV5-1,TRBJ2-7,TGCGCCAGCAGAGTTGGACAGGGGCCCGAGCAGTACTTC,CASRVGQGPEQYF
-,-,TRBV24-1,TRBJ2-5,TGTGCCTCATCTGGGGGAGGTCAAGAGACCCAGTACTTC,CASSGGGQETQYF
-,-,TRBV3-1,TRBJ2-2,TGTGCCAGCAGCCAAGACTGGGGGAGAAACACCGGGGAGCTGTTTTTT,CASSQDWGRNTGELFF
-,-,TRBV3-1,TRBJ2-5,TGTGCCAGCAGCCAAGATGCGAGTAGTAGGACCCAGTACTTC,CASSQDASSRTQYF
-,-,TRBV6-5,TRBJ2-7,TGTGCCAGCAGTTACCAGGGGGGTCTTGAGCAGTACTTC,CASSYQGGLEQYF
-,-,TRBV28,TRBJ2-5,TGTGCCAGCAGTCCCCTACCTGGCGCGGAGACCCAGTACTTC,CASSPLPGAETQYF
-,-,TRBV19,TRBJ2-7,TGTGCCAGTAGCCCCGGACGGGGGGCCTCCTACGAGCAGTACTTC,CASSPGRGASYEQYF
-,TRBD1,TRBV7-9,TRBJ2-1,TGTGCCAGCAGCGCCCCGGGACAGGGGAACAATGAGCAGTTCTTC,CASSAPGQGNNEQFF
-,TRBD2,TRBV29-1,TRBJ2-5,TGCAGCGTTGAAAGGACTAGCGAGGGGACCCAGTACTTC,CSVERTSEGTQYF
-,-,TRBV7-9,TRBJ1-2,TGTGCCAGCAGCTTAGGAATAGGGGGCTATGGCTACACCTTC,CASSLGIGGYGYTF
-,-,TRBV20-1,TRBJ2-4,TGCAGTGCTAGAGAAACAGGGCTATTAAACATTCAGTACTTC,CSARETGLLNIQYF
-,-,TRBV2,TRBJ1-1,TGTGCCAGCAGTGATCAGAACAGGAACACTGAAGCTTTCTTT,CASSDQNRNTEAFF
once,TRBD2,TRBV27,TRBJ2-7,TGTGCCAGCAGTTCTCTAGCGGGTCCCTACGAGCAGTACTTC,CASSSLAGPYEQYF
once,TRBD1,TRBV18,TRBJ2-1,TGTGCCAGCTCACCAGGGCGAGACAGGGAGAATGAGCAGTTCTTC,CASSPGRDRENEQFF
-,-,TRBV6-5,TRBJ2-1,TGTGCCAGCAGTTTAAATCCCAAAGCCGGGACTCGGACCAATGAGCAGTTCTTC,CASSLNPKAGTRTNEQFF